This is a list of T cell receptor beta chains from one sample in a study of shared clonotypes between healthy human individuals. TCRdb's table, derived via immunoSEQ multiplex PCR, lists solely in-frame clones and lacks some. The table lists 90,000 to 100,000 clones, about half of them singletons, with about 15% in the top ten. Sample: PBMCs. These receptors were collected from a middle-aged woman in good health. Some clones in this sample may be carry-over from other donors' samples. Each CDR3 is given with its conserved first and last residue. D genes are given only for firm matches. A clone size is listed for some rows: how often the clone was seen (once, few, many), or a class if it is expanded.

v_call	clone_size	j_call	d_call	cdr3_nt	cdr3_aa
TRBV19	few	TRBJ2-1	TRBD2	TGTGCCAGTACGGCGGGAGTATCGACTGAGCAGTTCTTC	CASTAGVSTEQFF
TRBV7-3	few	TRBJ2-7	TRBD2	TGTGCCAGCAGCTTAACGGCGGGAGACGAGCAGTACTTC	CASSLTAGDEQYF
TRBV18	few	TRBJ2-1	NA	TGTGCCAGCTCACCACGCGCATATGAGCAGTTCTTC	CASSPRAYEQFF
TRBV27	NA	TRBJ2-1	NA	TGTGCCAGCAGTTTCAGGGGAAACTCCTACAATGAGCAGTTCTTC	CASSFRGNSYNEQFF
TRBV4-2	few	TRBJ2-1	NA	TGTGCCAGCAGCCCAGGAGTATACAATGAGCAGTTCTTC	CASSPGVYNEQFF
TRBV27	many	TRBJ1-5	NA	TGTGCCAGCAGTTTATACAGGGTTGAAGGGCATCAGCCCCAGCATTTT	CASSLYRVEGHQPQHF
TRBV7-9	NA	TRBJ2-1	TRBD2	TGTGCCAGCAGCCCCCGGGAGGTAGTCTACAATGAGCAGTTCTTC	CASSPREVVYNEQFF
TRBV29-1	NA	TRBJ2-7	NA	TGCAGCGTTGGCAACACCTACGAGCAGTACTTC	CSVGNTYEQYF
TRBV7-2	many	TRBJ1-2	NA	TGTGCCAGCAGCTTAGCGTCCGGCTATGGCTACACCTTC	CASSLASGYGYTF
TRBV27	NA	TRBJ2-1	NA	TGTGCCAGCAGTTCGTTAGTCCATGAGCAGTTCTTC	CASSSLVHEQFF
TRBV18	many	TRBJ1-2	NA	TGTGCCAGCTCACCAATAGGCACGAAGAACTATGGCTACACCTTC	CASSPIGTKNYGYTF
TRBV28	NA	TRBJ1-2	NA	TGTGCCAGCAGTAAACAGAGATATGGCTACACCTTC	CASSKQRYGYTF
TRBV2	many	TRBJ1-5	TRBD1	TGTGCCAGCAGCGATGGACAGGGAGGCAATCAGCCCCAGCATTTT	CASSDGQGGNQPQHF
TRBV5-4	NA	TRBJ1-2	NA	TGTGCCAGCACCTCCCGTTTGGGATATGGCTACACCTTC	CASTSRLGYGYTF
TRBV30	NA	TRBJ1-5	NA	TGTGCCTGGAGCGGGGGGTTAGCAGGTCAGCCCCAGCATTTT	CAWSGGLAGQPQHF
TRBV5-1	NA	TRBJ2-7	NA	TGCGCCAGCAGTTTAGACAGGTCGAATCTCTACGAGCAGTACTTC	CASSLDRSNLYEQYF